This is a list of T cell receptor beta chains from one sample in a study of blood T cell repertoires in COVID-19. Assay used: immunoSEQ multiplex PCR; TCRdb lists only in-frame clones, some missing. Here the sample spans a few hundred thousand clones, 85% to 90% being singletons. Sequenced sample: peripheral blood. The receptors here all came from a woman under 40 with COVID-19, enrolled during active disease. CDR3s include the opening cysteine and the closing phenylalanine or tryptophan. The D gene is left open where the match is weak. Clone size appears in some rows only: once, few, many, or a class for an expanded clone.

CDR3nt	CDR3aa	j_gene	d_gene	abundance	v_gene
TGTGCCAGCAGATCTGGGCGACAGGGATTGACTTCACCCCTCCACTTT	CASRSGRQGLTSPLHF	TRBJ1-6	TRBD1	.	TRBV27
TGTGCCAGCAGCACCGACAGGGTATCGGTTGAAAAACTGTTTTTT	CASSTDRVSVEKLFF	TRBJ1-4	TRBD1	.	TRBV7-9
TGCGCCAGCAGCTTGGGGGGACAGGGGACCAACGAGCAGTACTTC	CASSLGGQGTNEQYF	TRBJ2-7	TRBD1	.	TRBV5-1
TGTGCCAGTAGTATCGGGCTAGCGGGAGCGTGGGCAGATACGCAGTATTTT	CASSIGLAGAWADTQYF	TRBJ2-3	TRBD2	.	TRBV19
TGTGCCAGCCACTCCGGGACTAGGTCTACCGGGGAGCTGTTTTTT	CASHSGTRSTGELFF	TRBJ2-2	TRBD2	.	TRBV7-9
TGTGCCAGCAGCCTCCAGGGGGCGCTGACTAATGAAAAACTGTTTTTT	CASSLQGALTNEKLFF	TRBJ1-4	TRBD1	.	TRBV7-2
TGTGCCAGCACTGAAGAGGGGACTACCAGGAACAATGAGCAGTTCTTC	CASTEEGTTRNNEQFF	TRBJ2-1	TRBD2	.	TRBV2
TGTGCCAGCTCACCTTTTCAATTTGGGACAGGGGATGCAGCTTTCTTT	CASSPFQFGTGDAAFF	TRBJ1-1	TRBD1	.	TRBV18
TGTGCCAGCAGTCCCAGCGGACGGTATGAAAAACTGTTTTTT	CASSPSGRYEKLFF	TRBJ1-4	.	.	TRBV6-5
TGTGCCATCAGTGGTAGCGGGAGGGACACAGATACGCAGTATTTT	CAISGSGRDTDTQYF	TRBJ2-3	TRBD2	.	TRBV10-3
TGTGCCAGTAGTTCAGACTGGAACAATGAGCAGTTCTTC	CASSSDWNNEQFF	TRBJ2-1	.	.	TRBV19
TGTGCCAGCAGCCTCAGGAACACTGAAGCTTTCTTT	CASSLRNTEAFF	TRBJ1-1	.	.	TRBV28
TGTGCCAGCAGTCCCCGACTAGCGGTTCTCCGCGAGCAGTACTTC	CASSPRLAVLREQYF	TRBJ2-7	TRBD2	.	TRBV27
TGTGCCAGCAGCCCCAGGGGGAACACTGAAGCTTTCTTT	CASSPRGNTEAFF	TRBJ1-1	.	.	TRBV7-8
TGTGCCAGCAGCTGGGGACAGGGGGCCTTCTACAATGAGCAGTTCTTC	CASSWGQGAFYNEQFF	TRBJ2-1	TRBD1	once	TRBV5-6
TGTGCCAGCAGTGACAACAGGGTCGGCAATCAGCCCCAGCATTTT	CASSDNRVGNQPQHF	TRBJ1-5	.	.	TRBV6-4
TGTGCCAGCAGCTTGCCTAGCTTCCCAGATACGCAGTATTTT	CASSLPSFPDTQYF	TRBJ2-3	.	.	TRBV5-5
TGTGCCAGCAGCTTAGAGAGGAGCAATCAGCCCCAGCATTTT	CASSLERSNQPQHF	TRBJ1-5	.	few	TRBV7-9
TGTGCCAGCAGCTTAGTGGCAGATATGAACACTGAAGCTTTCTTT	CASSLVADMNTEAFF	TRBJ1-1	.	.	TRBV11-1
TGTGCCAGCAGCCTAACAGGGGGGGGTTCCACTAATGAAAAACTGTTTTTT	CASSLTGGGSTNEKLFF	TRBJ1-4	TRBD1	.	TRBV7-6
TGTGCCAGCAGTAGGACAACCGGAAACACCATATATTTT	CASSRTTGNTIYF	TRBJ1-3	.	.	TRBV6-5
TGTGCCAGCAGTGAATGGAACACAGGGGGCAACAATCAGCCCCAGCATTTT	CASSEWNTGGNNQPQHF	TRBJ1-5	TRBD1	.	TRBV6-1
TGTGCCAGCAGCTTGGTGGACAGGGTGAACTATGGCTACACCTTC	CASSLVDRVNYGYTF	TRBJ1-2	TRBD1	.	TRBV5-4
TGTGCCAGCAGTCCTACGGGATGGGGATCTGGCTACACCTTC	CASSPTGWGSGYTF	TRBJ1-2	.	.	TRBV28
TGTGCCAGCTCATCCCGGGACAACCTCTATGGCTACACCTTC	CASSSRDNLYGYTF	TRBJ1-2	.	many	TRBV18
TGTGCCAGCAGTGCCCGGGACTCAGCTAACTATGGCTACACCTTC	CASSARDSANYGYTF	TRBJ1-2	.	.	TRBV6-4
TGTGCCAGCAGACCGCATAATCAGGGGGAAGGCGGCTACACCTTC	CASRPHNQGEGGYTF	TRBJ1-2	TRBD1	.	TRBV5-4
TGTGCCAGCAGTTTATTAAAGGGCGTTGGACTGATCTACGAGCAGTACTTC	CASSLLKGVGLIYEQYF	TRBJ2-7	.	.	TRBV27
TGTGCCAGCAGCCAACGCCGGGACAGCGGACTCGATGAGCAGTTCTTC	CASSQRRDSGLDEQFF	TRBJ2-1	TRBD1	.	TRBV5-4
TGTGCCACCAGCAGGAGAGTGGGAGGTCCCCGGGACGAGCAGTACTTC	CATSRRVGGPRDEQYF	TRBJ2-7	.	.	TRBV15
TGTGCCAGCAGTTGGACCGGGGGGGTTGGTGGCTACACCTTC	CASSWTGGVGGYTF	TRBJ1-2	.	.	TRBV28
TGTGCCAGCAGCCCCGAGACGGGGAGGAACGGGGAGCTGTTTTTT	CASSPETGRNGELFF	TRBJ2-2	.	.	TRBV5-5
TGCGCCAGCAGCTTCTCTGCGGGAGGGACAGATACGCAGTATTTT	CASSFSAGGTDTQYF	TRBJ2-3	TRBD2	.	TRBV5-1